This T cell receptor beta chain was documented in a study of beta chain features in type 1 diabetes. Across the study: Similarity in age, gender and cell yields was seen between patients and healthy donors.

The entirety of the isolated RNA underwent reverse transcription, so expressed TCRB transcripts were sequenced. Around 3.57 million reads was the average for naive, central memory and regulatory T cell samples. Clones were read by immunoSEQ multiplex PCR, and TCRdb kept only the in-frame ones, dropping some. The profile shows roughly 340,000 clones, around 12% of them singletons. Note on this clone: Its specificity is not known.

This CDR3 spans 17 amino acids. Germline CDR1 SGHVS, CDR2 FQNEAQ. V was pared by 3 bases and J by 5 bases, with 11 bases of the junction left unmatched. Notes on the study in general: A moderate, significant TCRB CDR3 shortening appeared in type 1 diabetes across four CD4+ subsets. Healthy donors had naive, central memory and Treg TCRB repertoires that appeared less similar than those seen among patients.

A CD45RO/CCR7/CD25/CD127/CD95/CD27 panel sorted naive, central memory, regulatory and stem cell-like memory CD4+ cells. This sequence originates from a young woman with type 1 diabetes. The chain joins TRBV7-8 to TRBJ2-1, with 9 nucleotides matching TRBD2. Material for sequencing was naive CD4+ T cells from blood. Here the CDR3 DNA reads TGTGCCAGCAGCTTCCGTGGCCTAGCGGGGATGAACAATGAGCAGTTCTTC. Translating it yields CASSFRGLAGMNNEQFF.